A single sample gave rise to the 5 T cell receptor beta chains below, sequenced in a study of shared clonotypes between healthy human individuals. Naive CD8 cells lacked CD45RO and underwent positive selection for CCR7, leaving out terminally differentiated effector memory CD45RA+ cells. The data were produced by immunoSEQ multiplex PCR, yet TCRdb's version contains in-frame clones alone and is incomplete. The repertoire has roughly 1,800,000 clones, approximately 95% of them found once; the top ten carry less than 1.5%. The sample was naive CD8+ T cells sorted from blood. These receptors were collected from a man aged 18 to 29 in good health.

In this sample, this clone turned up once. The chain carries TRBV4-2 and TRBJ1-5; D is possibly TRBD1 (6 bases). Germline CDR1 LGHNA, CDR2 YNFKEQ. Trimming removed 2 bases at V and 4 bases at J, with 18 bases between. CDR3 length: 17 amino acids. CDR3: CASSQPRGWGNNQPQHF. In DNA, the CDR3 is TGTGCCAGCAGCCAACCAAGGGGGTGGGGAAATAATCAGCCCCAGCATTTT.

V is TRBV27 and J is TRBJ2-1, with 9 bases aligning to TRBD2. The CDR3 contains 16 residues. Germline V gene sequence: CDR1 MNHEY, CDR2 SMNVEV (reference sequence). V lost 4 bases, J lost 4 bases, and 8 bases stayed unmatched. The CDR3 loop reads CASSSAAGGSYNEQFF. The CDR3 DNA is TGTGCCAGCAGTTCCGCAGCGGGGGGATCTTACAATGAGCAGTTCTTC.

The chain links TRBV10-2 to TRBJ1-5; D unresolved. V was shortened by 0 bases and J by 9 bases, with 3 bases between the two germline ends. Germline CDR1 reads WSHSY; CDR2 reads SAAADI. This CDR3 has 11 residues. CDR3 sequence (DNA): TGCGCCAGCAGTGAGTCGGGGCCCCAGCATTTT. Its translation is CASSESGPQHF.

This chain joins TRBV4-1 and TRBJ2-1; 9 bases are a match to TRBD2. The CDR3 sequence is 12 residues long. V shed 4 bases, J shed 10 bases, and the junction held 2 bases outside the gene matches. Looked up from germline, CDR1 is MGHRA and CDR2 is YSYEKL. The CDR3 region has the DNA TGCGCCAGCAGCCTTAGCGGGGGCGAGCAGTTCTTC. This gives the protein CASSLSGGEQFF.

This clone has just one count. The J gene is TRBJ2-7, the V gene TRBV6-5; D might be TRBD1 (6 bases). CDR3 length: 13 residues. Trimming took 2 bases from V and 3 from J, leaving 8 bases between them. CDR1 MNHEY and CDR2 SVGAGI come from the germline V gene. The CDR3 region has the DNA TGTGCCAGCAGTTACCAGGGGAACTACGAGCAGTACTTC. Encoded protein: CASSYQGNYEQYF.